This entry is about one T cell receptor beta chain. Its specificity is unknown. This sample stems from a study of OX40 agonist ivuxolimab in advanced cancers. Study-level background: Hepatocellular carcinoma, melanoma, renal cell or head and neck cancer affected the dose-escalation patients. Regarding the study as a whole: Partly responding patients at 0.1-3.0 mg/kg showed some of the smallest clonal expansion. Low normalized T-cell clonal expansion was additionally recorded for some nonresponders.

The repertoire was sequenced with immunoSEQ multiplex PCR; TCRdb's copy has only in-frame clones and lacks some. The repertoire consists of fewer than 90,000 clones, with 80% to 90% occurring once and the leading ten covering under 0.25%. The CDR3 runs 14 residues. Deletions cut 0 bases from V and 6 bases from J, with 12 bases between. Per the germline V gene, CDR1 is SGHRS and CDR2 is YFSETQ. Excluded were patients having autoimmune disease history or systemic immunosuppression. The TCR was taken from an adult with an advanced solid tumor such as melanoma, head and neck, liver or kidney cancer. The rearrangement uses TRBV5-1 and TRBJ1-2; D possibly corresponds to TRBD1 (5 bases). The sequenced sample was CD4+ or CD8+ T cells sorted from blood, obtained in a trial of the OX40 agonist ivuxolimab. The CDR3 is CASSLGAGPDGYTF. Written as DNA, the CDR3 is TGCGCCAGCAGCTTGGGGGCGGGGCCGGATGGCTACACCTTC.